This T cell receptor beta chain was recovered during a study of cytomegalovirus exposure and HLA in healthy donors. This clone was counted between two and nine times. Vbeta (60) and Jbeta (13) primers were used in the PCR. Produced via immunoSEQ multiplex PCR; TCRdb's table is partial and in-frame only. The sample includes around 120,000 clones, about two thirds of them seen just once. Germline assignment: CDR1 SGHTA and CDR2 FQGNSA. The V end was cut by 3 bases, the J end by 12 bases, with 17 bases between. The CDR3 extends over 14 amino acids. The TCR comes from a human donor in good health. This sequence joins TRBV7-2 and TRBJ1-4, with a weak D call TRBD1 (6 bases). The specimen was PBMCs. CDR3 sequence (DNA): TGTGCCAGCAGCTTGCTGGGGGCGATGGGTCAACTGTTTTTT. Translating gives CASSLLGAMGQLFF. Drawing the rest from reference TRBV7-2 and TRBJ1-4, the complete variable domain is GAGVSQSPSNKVTEKGKDVELRCDPISGHTALYWYRQSLGQGLEFLIYFQGNSAPDKSGLPSDRFSAERTGGSVSTLTIQRTQQEDSAVYLCASSLLGAMGQLFFGSGTQLSVL.